The T cell receptor (beta chain) under discussion was sequenced for a study of CD8+CD57+ T cells in acquired aplastic anemia. Study at large: Across the sorted CD4+ and CD8+ cells, DNA amounts averaged about 3 ug.

TCR beta VDJ combinations and CDR3 sequences were profiled from genomic DNA. Each CDR3 protein gets one entry after TCRdb re-called the reads with MiXCR. The sample yields tens of thousands of distinct CDR3 sequences, approximately 63% seen once. V lost 3 bases to trimming and J lost 3 bases, with 11 bases between them. In germline, CDR1 is SQVTM, CDR2 ANQGSEA. CDR3 length: 13 amino acids. By flow cytometry, patients selected for sequencing had shown an expansion of CD8+CD57+ cells. The chain joins TRBV29-1 to TRBJ1-1, with D possibly being TRBD1 (5 bases). The TCR originated in a human donor with aplastic anemia. Sequencing was performed on sorted CD4+, CD8+, or CD8+CD57+ T cells (not recorded which) from PBMCs. For the CDR3, the DNA is TGCAGCGTTGACGGGGGATCTCACACTGAAGCTTTCTTT. Its protein product is CSVDGGSHTEAFF.